This T cell receptor beta chain originates from a study of shared clonotypes between healthy human individuals. This clone is a singleton in its sample. This table comes from immunoSEQ multiplex PCR, and its TCRdb copy is limited to in-frame clones, with some not included. The sample records approximately 740,000 clones, around two thirds being singletons. Each of the donors was a healthy adult who was HIV-negative and had not had a recent acute infection or vaccination. V lost 11 bases to trimming and J lost 0 bases, with 16 bases between them. There are 14 residues in the CDR3. Germline V lookup: CDR1 SNHLY, CDR2 FYNNEI.

The rearrangement links TRBV2 to TRBJ1-1; D gene ambiguous. This TCR came from a woman aged 25 to 39 in good health. The sample was memory CD4+ T cells sorted from blood. Sample subset: CD45RA-negative fraction. The CDR3 spells CASYREQVNTEAFF. The DNA for the CDR3 is TGTGCCTCCTACCGAGAGCAGGTGAACACTGAAGCTTTCTTT.